This T cell receptor beta chain was sequenced for a study of shared clonotypes between healthy human individuals. Study-wide points: Sequencing depth was expected to affect clonotype sharing among donors. Sampling included only blood; tissue repertoires likely differ.

Worth noting for this clone: Its antigen is still unknown.

Sequencing was performed with immunoSEQ multiplex PCR; in TCRdb, only in-frame clones are kept and a portion is missing. Here the sample spans 1 million to 1.2 million clones, roughly 80% being singletons. This CDR3 region has 17 residues. V lost 1 base and J 6 bases, leaving 20 bases between the germline ends. Germline lookup yields CDR1 SGHNT and CDR2 YYREEE (reference sequence). The sequence was obtained from a man younger than 35 in good health. Some clones in this sample may be carry-over from other donors' samples. V gene TRBV5-4 combines with J gene TRBJ2-1; a possible D gene is TRBD2 (7 bases). Source material: memory CD4+ T cells from PBMCs. Stated subset: CD45RA-negative fraction. The CDR3 is CASSLPRGGGSSNEQFF. For the CDR3, the DNA is TGTGCCAGCAGCTTGCCCCGAGGGGGGGGTTCGAGCAATGAGCAGTTCTTC.